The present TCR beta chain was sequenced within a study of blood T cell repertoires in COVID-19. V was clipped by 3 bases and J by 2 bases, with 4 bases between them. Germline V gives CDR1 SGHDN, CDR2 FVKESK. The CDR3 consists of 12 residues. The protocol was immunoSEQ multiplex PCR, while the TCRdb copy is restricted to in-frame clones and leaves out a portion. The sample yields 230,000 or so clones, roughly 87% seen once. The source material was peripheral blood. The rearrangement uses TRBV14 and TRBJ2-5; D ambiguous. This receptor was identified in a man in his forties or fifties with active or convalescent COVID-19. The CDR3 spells CASSHQQETQYF. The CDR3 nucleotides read TGTGCCAGCAGCCACCAACAAGAGACCCAGTACTTC.